Detailed here is one TCR beta chain. Its antigen remains unknown. TCRdb keeps only in-frame clones here, not all; method: immunoSEQ multiplex PCR. The data show 52,000 or so clones, 89% seen once. The source of the sample is a study of cytomegalovirus exposure and HLA in healthy donors. Study findings and constraints: The study labeled more than 150 TCR beta chains cytomegalovirus-associated. Most TCR sequences proved rare, with some public TCRs found in many donors. It was found in a later analysis that first-cohort TCR clusters tended to co-occur in the 120 validation repertoires.

Sample: PBMCs. The source is a woman aged 18 to 35 in good health and CMV-seronegative.

The CDR3 region is CASSLSRTVWEDHYGYTF. CDR3 DNA sequence: TGTGCCAGCAGCTTATCTCGGACAGTGTGGGAAGACCACTATGGCTACACCTTC. V usage is TRBV11-2 and J usage is TRBJ1-2; TRBD1 might be the D (6 bases). The germline V gene encodes CDR1 SGHAT and CDR2 FQNNGV. The length of the CDR3 is 18 residues. The V gene lost 2 bases and the J gene lost 3 bases, with 22 bases spanning the gap.